These 8 T cell receptor beta chains came from one sample sequenced in a study of CD8+CD57+ T cells in acquired aplastic anemia. According to the study, genomic DNA was the template for TCR beta VDJ and CDR3 profiling. TCRdb redid the calling of the reads with MiXCR, one entry per CDR3 protein. Seen here are about 75,000 distinct CDR3 sequences, roughly two thirds observed once, and the top ten hold approximately 80%. Sequenced patients had shown CD8+CD57+ cell expansion by flow cytometry. The specimen was sorted CD4+, CD8+, or CD8+CD57+ T cells (not recorded which) from PBMCs. These receptors were collected from a human donor with aplastic anemia.

This clonotype was detected only once. The V gene is TRBV12-3 or TRBV12-4, the J gene TRBJ2-3; 11 bases match TRBD2. The V segment lost 2 bases and the J segment 2 bases; nucleotides outside the gene matches: 3. The CDR3 extends over 16 amino acids. The CDR3 sequence is CASSLLAGGNTDTQYF. The CDR3 DNA follows: TGTGCCAGCAGTTTACTAGCGGGGGGAAACACAGATACGCAGTATTTT.

The V gene is TRBV5-4, the J gene TRBJ1-4; no clear D gene. The CDR3 runs to 18 residues. The V gene's germline CDR1 is SGHNT and CDR2 YYREEE (reference sequence). Trimming left V 0 bases short and J 0 bases short, with 15 bases between. The CDR3 sequence is CASSLVGWAYSTNEKLFF. The CDR3 nucleotides read TGTGCCAGCAGCTTGGTAGGCTGGGCGTATTCAACTAATGAAAAACTGTTTTTT.

V usage is TRBV2 and J usage is TRBJ1-6; tentatively, D is TRBD1 (5 bases). Germline V gene data show CDR1 as SNHLY and CDR2 as FYNNEI. V lost 4 bases to trimming and J lost 7 bases, with 14 bases between them. This CDR3 has 15 amino acids. CDR3 residues: CASSVQRGQNSPLHF. The CDR3 coding sequence is TGTGCCAGCAGTGTGCAGAGGGGCCAGAATTCACCCCTCCACTTT.

There are a few counts of this clonotype. At one end the junction does not follow the germline gene, possibly because of a read error. J is TRBJ2-5 and V is TRBV10-2; D is ambiguous. CDR3 length: 13 residues. Germline-derived CDR1 and CDR2 are WSHSY and SAAADI. This CDR3 reads CASSEVRQESQYF. CDR3 in DNA: TGCGCCAGCAGTGAGGTTCGACAAGAGAGCCAGTACTTC.

This chain connects TRBV20-1 to TRBJ2-7; D might be TRBD2 (6 bases). V gave up 3 bases and J gave up 4 bases, with 13 bases separating them. This CDR3 is 13 amino acids long. CDR1 and CDR2 from the germline V gene are DFQATT and SNEGSKA (reference sequence). CDR3 loop: CSASGSGGYEQYF. DNA of the CDR3: TGCAGTGCTAGCGGGAGTGGAGGGTACGAGCAGTACTTC.

This clonotype came up a few times. The chain links TRBV2 to TRBJ1-6; D gene ambiguous. This CDR3 region has 13 residues. Germline assignment: CDR1 SNHLY and CDR2 FYNNEI. The ends were cut back, 6 bases at V and 7 bases at J, with 10 bases in the middle. CDR3 DNA sequence: TGTGCCAGCAGCTATACGTTAAATTCACCCCTCCACTTT. This codes for CASSYTLNSPLHF.

This clonotype was picked up one time. V and J are TRBV9 and TRBJ2-7; D is undetermined. The CDR3 contains 14 residues. V lost 0 bases, J lost 7 bases, and 14 bases lay in between. Looked up from germline, CDR1 is SGDLS and CDR2 is YYNGEE. The CDR3 reads CASSVDDNGWEQYF. DNA for the CDR3: TGTGCCAGCAGCGTAGACGATAATGGTTGGGAGCAGTACTTC.

This chain connects TRBV9 to TRBJ2-7; no definite D call. The length of the CDR3 is 15 residues. Trimming stripped 0 bases from V and 2 bases from J, with 12 bases between. Germline assignment: CDR1 SGDLS and CDR2 YYNGEE. The CDR3 DNA follows: TGTGCCAGCAGCGTAGGGGCAGGCCAGGCCTACGAGCAGTACTTC. It translates to CASSVGAGQAYEQYF.